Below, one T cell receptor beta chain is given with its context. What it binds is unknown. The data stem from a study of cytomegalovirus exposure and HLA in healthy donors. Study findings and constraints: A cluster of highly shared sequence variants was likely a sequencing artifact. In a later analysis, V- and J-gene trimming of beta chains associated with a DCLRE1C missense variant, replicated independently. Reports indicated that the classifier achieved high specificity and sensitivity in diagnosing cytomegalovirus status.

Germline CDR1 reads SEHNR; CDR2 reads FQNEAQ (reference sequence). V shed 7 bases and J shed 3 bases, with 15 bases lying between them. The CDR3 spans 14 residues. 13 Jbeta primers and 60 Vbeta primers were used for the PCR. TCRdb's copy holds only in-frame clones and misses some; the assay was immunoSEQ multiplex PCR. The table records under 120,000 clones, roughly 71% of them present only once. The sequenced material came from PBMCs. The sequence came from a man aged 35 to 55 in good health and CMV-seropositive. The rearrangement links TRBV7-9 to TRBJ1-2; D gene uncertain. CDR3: CASILRGSDYGYTF. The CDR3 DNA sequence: TGTGCCAGCATCCTCAGAGGGTCAGACTATGGCTACACCTTC.